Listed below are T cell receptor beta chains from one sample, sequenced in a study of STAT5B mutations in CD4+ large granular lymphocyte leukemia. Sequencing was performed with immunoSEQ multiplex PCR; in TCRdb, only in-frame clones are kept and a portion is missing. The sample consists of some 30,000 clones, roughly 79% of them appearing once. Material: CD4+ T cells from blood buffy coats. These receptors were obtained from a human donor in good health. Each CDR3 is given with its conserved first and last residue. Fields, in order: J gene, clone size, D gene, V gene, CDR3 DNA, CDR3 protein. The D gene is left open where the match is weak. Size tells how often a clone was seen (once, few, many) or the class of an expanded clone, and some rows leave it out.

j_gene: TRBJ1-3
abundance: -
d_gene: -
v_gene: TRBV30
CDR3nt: TGTGCCTGGGGGTCAGGAACCCCCTCTGGAAACACCATATATTTT
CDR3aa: CAWGSGTPSGNTIYF

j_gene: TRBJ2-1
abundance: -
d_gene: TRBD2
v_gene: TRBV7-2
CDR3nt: TGTGCCAGCAGCTTAGTTGGTAGCGGGTCCTACAATGAGCAGTTCTTC
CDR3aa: CASSLVGSGSYNEQFF

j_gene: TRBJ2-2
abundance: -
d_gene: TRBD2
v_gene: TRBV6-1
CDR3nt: TGTGCCAGCGCTAGCGGGAGGGCCGACACCGGGGAGCTGTTTTTT
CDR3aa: CASASGRADTGELFF

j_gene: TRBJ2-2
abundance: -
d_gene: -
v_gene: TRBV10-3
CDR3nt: TGTGCCACACGACTTCAAGGGGGCACCGGGGAGCTGTTTTTT
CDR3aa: CATRLQGGTGELFF

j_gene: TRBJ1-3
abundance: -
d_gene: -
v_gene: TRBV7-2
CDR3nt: TGTGCCGTACTCGGCCGTCACACCATATATTTT
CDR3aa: CAVLGRHTIYF

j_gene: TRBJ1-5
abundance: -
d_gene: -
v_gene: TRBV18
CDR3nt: TGTGCCAGCTCACCACCTGACAGCTACAATCAGCCCCAGCATTTT
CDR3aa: CASSPPDSYNQPQHF

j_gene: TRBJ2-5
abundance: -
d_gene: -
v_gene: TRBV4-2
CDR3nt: TGTGCCAGCAGCCAAGGAGGGGTGGCGGACCAAGAGACCCAGTACTTC
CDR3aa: CASSQGGVADQETQYF

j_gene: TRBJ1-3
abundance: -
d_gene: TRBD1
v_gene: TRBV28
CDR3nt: TGTGCCAGCAGGGGGACAGGGGTTGGAAACACCATATATTTT
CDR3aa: CASRGTGVGNTIYF

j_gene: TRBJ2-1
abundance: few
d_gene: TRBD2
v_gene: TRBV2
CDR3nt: TGTGCCAGCAGAGAGACTAGCGGATCCTACAATGAGCAGTTCTTC
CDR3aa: CASRETSGSYNEQFF

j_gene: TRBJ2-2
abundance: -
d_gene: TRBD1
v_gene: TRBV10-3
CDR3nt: TGTGCCAACTCGAGGGCGGACAGGGCCACCGGGGAGCTGTTTTTT
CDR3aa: CANSRADRATGELFF

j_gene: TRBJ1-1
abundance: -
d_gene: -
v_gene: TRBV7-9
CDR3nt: TGTGCCAGCAGCTTATTTATGGCGTTCGGGAACACTGAAGCTTTCTTT
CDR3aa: CASSLFMAFGNTEAFF

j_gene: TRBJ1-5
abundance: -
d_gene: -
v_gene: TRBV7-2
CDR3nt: TGTGCCAGCAGCTTAGGTCAGGGGTCCAATCAGCCCCAGCATTTT
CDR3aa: CASSLGQGSNQPQHF

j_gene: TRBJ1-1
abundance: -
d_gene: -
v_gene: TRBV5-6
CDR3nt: TGTGCCAGCAGCTTGGGGCCTGAAGCTTTCTTT
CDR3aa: CASSLGPEAFF

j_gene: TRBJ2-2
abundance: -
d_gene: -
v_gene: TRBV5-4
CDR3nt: TGTGCCAGCAGCTTACGTCAGGTGAACACCGGGGAGCTGTTTTTT
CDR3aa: CASSLRQVNTGELFF

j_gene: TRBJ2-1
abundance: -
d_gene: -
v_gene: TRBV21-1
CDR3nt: TGTGCCAGCACCCGGGCGGGCAACTCCTACAATGAGCAGTTCTTC
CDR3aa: CASTRAGNSYNEQFF

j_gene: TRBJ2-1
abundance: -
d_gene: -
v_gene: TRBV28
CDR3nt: TGTGCCAGCAGTTTAAGGGGCCCCGTAGGCGATGAGCAGTTCTTC
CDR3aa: CASSLRGPVGDEQFF

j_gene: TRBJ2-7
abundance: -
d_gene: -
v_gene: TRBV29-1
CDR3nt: TGCAGCGCTAGGACAGCGGCCTCCTACGAGCAGTACTTC
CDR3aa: CSARTAASYEQYF

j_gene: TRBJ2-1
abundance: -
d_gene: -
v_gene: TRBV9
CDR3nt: TGTGCCAGCAGCGTAGACGGTTCCTACAATGAGCAGTTCTTC
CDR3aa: CASSVDGSYNEQFF

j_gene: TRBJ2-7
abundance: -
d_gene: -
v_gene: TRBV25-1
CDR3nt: TGTGCCAGCATCCCAGGGTACTCCTACGAGCAGTACTTC
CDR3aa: CASIPGYSYEQYF

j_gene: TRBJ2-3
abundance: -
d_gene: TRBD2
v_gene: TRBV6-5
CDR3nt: TGTGCCAGCAGGCCACTAGCGGCCGGCACAGATACGCAGTATTTT
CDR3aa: CASRPLAAGTDTQYF

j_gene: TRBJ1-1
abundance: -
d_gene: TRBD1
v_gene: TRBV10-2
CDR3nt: TGCGCCAGCAGTGGACAGGGGGCGCGAGCTGAAGCTTTCTTT
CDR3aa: CASSGQGARAEAFF

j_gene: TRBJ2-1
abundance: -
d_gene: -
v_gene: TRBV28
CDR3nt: TGTGCCAGCAGTTTAAGTCGGGGACCCTACAATGAGCAGTTCTTC
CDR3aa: CASSLSRGPYNEQFF

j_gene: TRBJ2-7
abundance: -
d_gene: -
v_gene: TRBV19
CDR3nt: TGTGCCAGTAGTCCCGGATGGTCGATACCCTACGAGCAGTACTTC
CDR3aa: CASSPGWSIPYEQYF

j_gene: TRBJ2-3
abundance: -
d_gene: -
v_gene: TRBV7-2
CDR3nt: TGTGCCAGCAGCTTAGGGGGAGAAAGGACAGATACGCAGTATTTT
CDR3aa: CASSLGGERTDTQYF

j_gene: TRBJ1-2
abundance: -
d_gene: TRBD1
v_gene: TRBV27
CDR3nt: TGTGCCAGCAGTTTTACAGGGGGCTATGGCTACACCTTC
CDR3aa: CASSFTGGYGYTF

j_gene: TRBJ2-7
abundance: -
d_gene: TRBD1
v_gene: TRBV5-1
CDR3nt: TGCGCCAGCAGTTTGGGACAGGGGGAGGATGTGCAGTACTTC
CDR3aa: CASSLGQGEDVQYF

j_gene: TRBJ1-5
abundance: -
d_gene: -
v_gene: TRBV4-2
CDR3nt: TGTGCCAGCAGCCAATGGATCAATCAGCCCCAGCATTTT
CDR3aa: CASSQWINQPQHF

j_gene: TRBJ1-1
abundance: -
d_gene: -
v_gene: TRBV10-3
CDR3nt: TGTGCCATCAGTGAGCCGACCGGGGGTTTTAACACTGAAGCTTTCTTT
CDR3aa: CAISEPTGGFNTEAFF

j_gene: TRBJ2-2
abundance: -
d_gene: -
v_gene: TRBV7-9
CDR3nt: TGTGCCAGCAGCTTAGTAACCCCCGGGGAGCTGTTTTTT
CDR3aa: CASSLVTPGELFF

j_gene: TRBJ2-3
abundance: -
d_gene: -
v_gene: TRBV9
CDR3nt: TGTGCCAGCAGCGTAGGAGATACGCAGTATTTT
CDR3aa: CASSVGDTQYF

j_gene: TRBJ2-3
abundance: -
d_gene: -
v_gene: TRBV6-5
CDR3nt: TGTGCCAGCAGTTCCTTGGACTGGTACTACACAGATACGCAGTATTTT
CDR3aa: CASSSLDWYYTDTQYF

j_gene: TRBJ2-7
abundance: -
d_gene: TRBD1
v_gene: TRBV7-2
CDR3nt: TGTGCCAGCAGCCCCGACAGGGCGTTATCCTACGAGCAGTACTTC
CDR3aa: CASSPDRALSYEQYF

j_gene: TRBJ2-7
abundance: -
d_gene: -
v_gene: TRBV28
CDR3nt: TGTGCCAGCAGTCTGCAGGGTTTCGGGAGTTCCCCAACCTACGAGCAGTACTTC
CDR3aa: CASSLQGFGSSPTYEQYF

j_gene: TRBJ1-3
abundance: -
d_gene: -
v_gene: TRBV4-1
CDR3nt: TGCGCCAGCAGCCAACTGAGAGAGAGACAGAGCTCTGGAAACACCATATATTTT
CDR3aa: CASSQLRERQSSGNTIYF

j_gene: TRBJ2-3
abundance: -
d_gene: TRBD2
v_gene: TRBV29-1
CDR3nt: TGCAGCGTTGGGACTAGCGGTAGCACAGATACGCAGTATTTT
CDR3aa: CSVGTSGSTDTQYF

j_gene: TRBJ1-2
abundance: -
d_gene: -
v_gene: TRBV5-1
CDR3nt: TGCGCCAGCAGCTTGGGGACAGACTATGGCTACACCTTC
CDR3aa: CASSLGTDYGYTF

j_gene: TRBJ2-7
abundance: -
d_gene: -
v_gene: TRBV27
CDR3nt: TGTGCCAGCAGTCCCCAGGGCTACGAGCAGTACTTC
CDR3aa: CASSPQGYEQYF

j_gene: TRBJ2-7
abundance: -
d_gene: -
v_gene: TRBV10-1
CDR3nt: TGCGCCAGCATGTCCAGCGGACTCCCCTACGAGCAGTACTTC
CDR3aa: CASMSSGLPYEQYF

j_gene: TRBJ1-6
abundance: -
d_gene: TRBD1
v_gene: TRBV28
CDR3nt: TGTGCCAGCAGTCTAACCGGGACAGCAAATTCACCCCTCCACTTT
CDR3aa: CASSLTGTANSPLHF

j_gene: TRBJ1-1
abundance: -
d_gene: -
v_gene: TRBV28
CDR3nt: TGTGCCAGCAGCCGCCTGGACACTGAAGCTTTCTTT
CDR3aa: CASSRLDTEAFF

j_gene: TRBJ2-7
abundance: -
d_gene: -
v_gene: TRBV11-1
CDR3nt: TGTGCCAGCAGCTTAAGGGAATTGGACAGTACCTACGAGCAGTACTTC
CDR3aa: CASSLRELDSTYEQYF

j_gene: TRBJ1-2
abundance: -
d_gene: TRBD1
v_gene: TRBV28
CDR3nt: TGTGCCAGCAGTGGGACAGGGATAAACTATGGCTACACCTTC
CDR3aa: CASSGTGINYGYTF

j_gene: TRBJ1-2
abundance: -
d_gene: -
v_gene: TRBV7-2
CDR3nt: TGTGCCAGCAGCTCCGCGGGACTCCGCGGCTACACCTTC
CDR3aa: CASSSAGLRGYTF

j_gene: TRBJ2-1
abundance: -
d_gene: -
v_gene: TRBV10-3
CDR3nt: TGTGCCATCAGTGATGGGCTGGAGAGGCGGAATGAGCAGTTCTTC
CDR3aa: CAISDGLERRNEQFF

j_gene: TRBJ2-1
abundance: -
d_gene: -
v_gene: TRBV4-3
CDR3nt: TGCGCCAGCAGCCAAACCCTGGCCACGAACTACAATGAGCAGTTCTTC
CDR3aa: CASSQTLATNYNEQFF

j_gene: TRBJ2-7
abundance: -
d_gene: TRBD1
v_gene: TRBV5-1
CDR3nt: TGCGCCAGCAGCTTCTCAGGGGGCAACTACGAGCAGTACTTC
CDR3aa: CASSFSGGNYEQYF

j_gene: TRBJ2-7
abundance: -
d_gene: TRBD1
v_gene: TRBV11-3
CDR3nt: TGTGCCAGCAGCCTCGCCGGGACAGGGGGCAACGAGCAGTACTTC
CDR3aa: CASSLAGTGGNEQYF

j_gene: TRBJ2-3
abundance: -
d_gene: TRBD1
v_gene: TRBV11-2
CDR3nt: TGTGCCAGCAGCTTTCGACAGGGGGTAGATACGCAGTATTTT
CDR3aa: CASSFRQGVDTQYF

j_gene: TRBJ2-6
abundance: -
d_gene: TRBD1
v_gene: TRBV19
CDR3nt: TGTGCCAGCACGACAGGGTTTTACACTCTTTCTGGGGCCAACGTCCTGACTTTC
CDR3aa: CASTTGFYTLSGANVLTF

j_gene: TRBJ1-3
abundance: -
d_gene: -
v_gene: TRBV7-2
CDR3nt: TGTGCCAGCAGCTTACAGGTTGTGGGGGCCTCTGGAAACACCATATATTTT
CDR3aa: CASSLQVVGASGNTIYF

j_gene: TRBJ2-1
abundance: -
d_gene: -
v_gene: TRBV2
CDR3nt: TGTGCCAGCAGTGCGCTACCGGGTGAGCAGTTCTTC
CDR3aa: CASSALPGEQFF

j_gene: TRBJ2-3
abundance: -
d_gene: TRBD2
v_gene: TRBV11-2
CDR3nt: TGTGCCAGCAGCTTTCGCGGGAGTTCCGCAGATACGCAGTATTTT
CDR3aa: CASSFRGSSADTQYF